These 27 T cell receptor beta chains came from one sample sequenced in a study of cytomegalovirus exposure and HLA in healthy donors. The PCR contained 60 Vbeta and 13 Jbeta primers. Sequencing used immunoSEQ multiplex PCR; TCRdb keeps in-frame clones, though not all of them. The sample shows 100,000 to 150,000 clones, around 74% of them seen only once. Specimen: PBMCs. Source of these receptors: a woman between 50 and 59 years old in good health and CMV-seropositive.

This chain links TRBV7-2 with TRBJ2-7; D may be TRBD2 (6 bases). Trimming removed 4 bases from V and 6 bases from J, with 16 bases in between. CDR3 size: 14 residues. The germline gives CDR1 SGHTA, CDR2 FQGNSA. The CDR3 here is CASSSAGLGTEQYF. CDR3 coding DNA: TGTGCCAGCAGCTCGGCGGGGCTGGGGACCGAGCAGTACTTC.

The chain couples TRBV7-8 to TRBJ1-1; the D gene is possibly TRBD1 (5 bases). The CDR3 length is 14 residues. Germline V gene data show CDR1 as SGHVS and CDR2 as FQNEAQ. The ends were cut back, 5 bases at V and 5 bases at J, with 15 bases in the middle. CDR3 DNA: TGTGCCAGCAGCCCACTAATGGGGGGGACTGAAGCTTTCTTT. Amino acid sequence: CASSPLMGGTEAFF.

The sample holds a few counts of this clone. The chain is built from TRBV4-2 and TRBJ1-3, with unresolved D. CDR1 and CDR2 (germline): LGHNA, YNFKEQ. V dropped 0 bases and J dropped 3 bases, with 6 bases sitting between them. The CDR3 has 14 residues. The CDR3 coding sequence is TGTGCCAGCAGCCAAGACCCCAGTGGAAACACCATATATTTT. Translation: CASSQDPSGNTIYF.

The chain uses TRBV19 and TRBJ2-1; maybe TRBD1 (6 bases). Trimming shortened V by 9 bases and J by 5 bases, and 8 bases separated the two germline ends. The germline V gene encodes CDR1 LNHDA and CDR2 SQIVND (reference sequence). There are 11 residues in the CDR3. CDR3: CASQGNNEQFF. The CDR3 nucleotides read TGTGCCAGCCAGGGGAACAATGAGCAGTTCTTC.

The chain couples TRBV19 to TRBJ2-2, with TRBD1 as a possible D gene (7 bases). The CDR3 spans 16 residues. Germline lookup yields CDR1 LNHDA and CDR2 SQIVND (reference sequence). Trimming removed 3 bases from V and 1 base from J, with 12 bases in between. The DNA of the CDR3 is TGTGCCAGTAGTATCGGAGGGGGCCGGAACACCGGGGAGCTGTTTTTT. Its protein product is CASSIGGGRNTGELFF.

The gene calls are TRBV5-1 and TRBJ1-2, with D perhaps matching TRBD1 (6 bases). The CDR3 has 13 amino acids. V was pared by 1 base and J by 6 bases, with 10 bases between. Germline V gives CDR1 SGHRS, CDR2 YFSETQ. CDR3 in DNA: TGCGCCAGCAGCTTGTTTTCAGGGGATGGCTACACCTTC. It encodes CASSLFSGDGYTF.

The rearrangement uses TRBV2 and TRBJ2-7; weak D call: TRBD2 (5 bases). V was shortened by 7 bases and J by 0 bases, with 7 bases between the two germline ends. This CDR3 is built from 12 residues. Germline CDR1 is SNHLY and CDR2 is FYNNEI. The CDR3 protein is CASTGSSYEQYF. As DNA, the CDR3 is TGTGCCAGCACTGGGAGCTCCTACGAGCAGTACTTC.

This rearrangement joins TRBV11-3 to TRBJ2-1, with 7 bases fitting TRBD2. The CDR3 has 16 residues. The V segment lost 2 bases and the J segment 4 bases; nucleotides outside the gene matches: 8. CDR1 and CDR2 from the germline V gene are SGHNT and YENEEA. Written as DNA, the CDR3 is TGTGCCAGCAGCTTACGAGGCGGGGGTTGGTACAATGAGCAGTTCTTC. Its protein product is CASSLRGGGWYNEQFF.

This clone has just one count. The genes are TRBV5-8 and TRBJ1-5, with unresolved D. V lost 3 bases and J 3 bases, leaving 13 bases between the germline ends. Germline CDR1 is SGHTS and CDR2 is YDEGEE. The CDR3 sequence is 15 residues long. The CDR3 sequence: CASSSGGQLNQPQHF. CDR3 coding DNA: TGTGCCAGCAGCTCCGGCGGCCAGCTCAATCAGCCCCAGCATTTT. The whole variable domain, remainder taken from reference TRBV5-8 and TRBJ1-5, is EAGVTQSPTHLIKTRGQQATLRCSPISGHTSVYWYQQALGLGLQFLLWYDEGEERNRGNFPPRFSGRQFPNYSSELNVNALELEDSALYLCASSSGGQLNQPQHFGDGTRLSIL.

This rearrangement joins TRBV6-1 to TRBJ2-7; 7 bases are a match to TRBD2. The CDR3 extends over 15 amino acids. Trimming cost V 2 bases and J 4 bases; bases outside gene matches: 8. CDR1 is MNHNS, CDR2 SASEGT, per germline. Written as DNA, the CDR3 is TGTGCCAGCAGTGAATGGGGGAGGGGTCGATACGAGCAGTACTTC. It specifies CASSEWGRGRYEQYF.

This chain joins TRBV2 and TRBJ2-3, with D maybe TRBD2 (5 bases). This CDR3 is 14 amino acids long. With 4 bases removed from V and 6 bases from J, the gap between germline ends came to 14 bases. Germline V lookup: CDR1 SNHLY, CDR2 FYNNEI. The CDR3 DNA is TGTGCCAGCAGTGGAGTGGACTCTCATGATACGCAGTATTTT. As protein: CASSGVDSHDTQYF.

The table lists this clone with a few counts. V gene TRBV11-3 combines with J gene TRBJ2-2; TRBD1 matches 8 bases. The CDR3 runs 16 residues. Germline V gives CDR1 SGHNT, CDR2 YENEEA. The J segment lost 3 bases and the V segment lost 4 bases, leaving 7 bases of the junction unmatched. CDR3 in amino acids: CASSWRAGGYTGELFF. CDR3 nucleotides: TGTGCCAGCAGCTGGAGGGCAGGGGGCTACACCGGGGAGCTGTTTTTT.

This clone turned up a few times. The chain couples TRBV30 to TRBJ1-2; possibly TRBD1 for D (6 bases). The CDR3 consists of 12 residues. Germline-derived CDR1 and CDR2 are GTSNPN and SVGIG (reference sequence). Trimming stripped 0 bases from V and 7 bases from J, with 9 bases between. The chain's CDR3 is CAWSVAGVGYTF. The DNA for the CDR3 is TGTGCCTGGAGTGTAGCAGGGGTTGGCTACACCTTC.

In DNA form, the CDR3 reads TGTGCCAGCAGCGTGGAACCAGGGGGCACCTACAATGAGCAGTTCTTC. Amino acids: CASSVEPGGTYNEQFF. The V call is TRBV9, the J call TRBJ2-1; 8 nucleotides align to TRBD1. CDR3 length: 16 amino acids. In germline, CDR1 is SGDLS, CDR2 YYNGEE. J was trimmed by 2 bases and V by 2 bases; bases with no gene match: 6. Full variable domain (outside the CDR3, taken from reference TRBV9 and TRBJ2-1): DSGVTQTPKHLITATGQRVTLRCSPRSGDLSVYWYQQSLDQGLQFLIQYYNGEERAKGNILERFSAQQFPDLHSELNLSSLELGDSALYFCASSVEPGGTYNEQFFGPGTRLTVL.

The chain joins TRBV29-1 to TRBJ1-6, with TRBD1 as a possible D gene (5 bases). V was shortened by 4 bases and J by 8 bases, with 12 bases between the two germline ends. The CDR3 sequence is 13 residues long. Germline CDR1 SQVTM, CDR2 ANQGSEA. Written as DNA, the CDR3 is TGCAGCGTTGGCATCGCCAGGGATTCACCCCTCCACTTT. This encodes CSVGIARDSPLHF.

V and J are TRBV10-1 and TRBJ2-7; a weak D match, TRBD2 (6 bases). The CDR3 loop spans 13 amino acids. Between the trimmed V and J ends, which lost 2 bases and 3 bases, there was a span of 8 bases. Germline values: CDR1 WNHNN, CDR2 SYGVQD (reference sequence). In nucleotides, the CDR3 is TGCGCCAGCAGTGAGACGGGGGTCTACGAGCAGTACTTC. Translation: CASSETGVYEQYF.

The chain uses TRBV6-1 and TRBJ2-1; a weak D match, TRBD2 (7 bases). Trimming removed 5 bases at V and 4 bases at J, with 12 bases between. Looked up from germline, CDR1 is MNHNS and CDR2 is SASEGT. CDR3 length equals 14 residues. The CDR3 loop is CASSLQGGYNEQFF. The CDR3 DNA reads TGTGCCAGCAGTTTACAGGGAGGGTACAATGAGCAGTTCTTC.

The V call is TRBV10-3, the J call TRBJ2-2; 9 bases are a match to TRBD1. Looked up from germline, CDR1 is ENHRY and CDR2 is SYGVKD. The junction had 6 bases not matched to a gene; V was cut back by 3 bases and J by 4 bases. CDR3 length: 16 amino acids. The CDR3 bases are TGTGCCATCAGTGACTCGGGACAGGGCGGCACCGGGGAGCTGTTTTTT. It translates to CAISDSGQGGTGELFF.

The chain has TRBV5-1 and TRBJ2-3, with 7 positions matching TRBD1. CDR1 and CDR2 (germline): SGHRS, YFSETQ. This CDR3 has 14 amino acids. J lost 3 bases, V lost 3 bases, and 4 bases had no gene match. The CDR3 spells CASSSGQATDTQYF. CDR3 DNA sequence: TGCGCCAGCAGCTCCGGACAGGCAACAGATACGCAGTATTTT.

The V and J genes are TRBV19 and TRBJ2-7; D gene uncertain. Germline V gene data show CDR1 as LNHDA and CDR2 as SQIVND (reference sequence). V lost 3 bases and J 4 bases, leaving 13 bases between the germline ends. The CDR3 has 14 amino acids. The CDR3 DNA reads as TGTGCCAGTAGTATCGGAAGGAGTGATTACGAGCAGTACTTC. Translating gives CASSIGRSDYEQYF. The variable domain in full, completed from reference TRBV19 and TRBJ2-7, reads DGGITQSPKYLFRKEGQNVTLSCEQNLNHDAMYWYRQDPGQGLRLIYYSQIVNDFQKGDIAEGYSVSREKKESFPLTVTSAQKNPTAFYLCASSIGRSDYEQYFGPGTRLTVT.

About this clone itself: Compared with germline, one end of the junction differs, possibly owing to a read error. The chain is built from TRBV7-9 and TRBJ2-5, with TRBD2 as a possible D gene (6 bases). CDR1 and CDR2 (germline): SEHNR, FQNEAQ (reference sequence). This CDR3 has 15 residues. The CDR3 region is CSSSTPGVRRETQYF. The CDR3 DNA reads TGTTCCAGCAGCACGCCGGGGGTTCGTCGAGAGACCCAGTACTTC.

Only a few counts were recorded for this clone. This sequence joins TRBV19 and TRBJ1-3, with D perhaps TRBD1 (6 bases). This CDR3 spans 12 amino acids. CDR1 is LNHDA, CDR2 SQIVND, per germline (reference sequence). Between the trimmed V and J ends, which lost 10 bases and 3 bases, there was a span of 10 bases. CDR3 region: CATKGGGNTIYF. The CDR3 coding sequence is TGTGCCACTAAAGGGGGTGGAAACACCATATATTTT.

The rearrangement joins TRBV5-5 to TRBJ1-1; D not certain. CDR1 and CDR2 (germline): SGHKS, YYEKEE (reference sequence). V lost 5 bases to trimming and J lost 7 bases, with 9 bases between them. The CDR3 covers 11 residues. The chain's CDR3 is CASSTVLEAFF. The DNA of the CDR3 is TGTGCCAGCAGTACAGTCCTTGAAGCTTTCTTT.

The chain recombines TRBV5-4 with TRBJ2-6, with 12 bases identical to TRBD1. CDR3 length equals 17 residues. Germline V gene data show CDR1 as SGHNT and CDR2 as YYREEE (reference sequence). The V and J ends lost 9 bases and 4 bases, in that order; junction bases with no gene match: 11. The CDR3 DNA reads TGTGCCACGGTACGGGACAGGGGGCGTCGAGGGGCCAACGTCCTGACTTTC. Its translation: CATVRDRGRRGANVLTF.

The chain couples TRBV18 to TRBJ1-2; 7 bases match TRBD1. Unmatched junction bases numbered 7, after V lost 5 bases and J lost 4 bases. The CDR3 length is 14 residues. Germline CDR1 and CDR2: KGHSH and LQKENI. The CDR3 loop is CASSNRGQAYGYTF. The CDR3 coding sequence is TGTGCCAGCTCAAACCGCGGACAGGCCTATGGCTACACCTTC.

This clone has just a few counts. The CDR3 sequence: CSVVAPLNTEAFF. CDR3 in DNA: TGCAGCGTTGTGGCTCCCCTGAACACTGAAGCTTTCTTT. The rearrangement uses TRBV29-1 and TRBJ1-1; no clear D. Germline CDR1 SQVTM, CDR2 ANQGSEA. V lost 4 bases and J lost 0, with 9 bases in between. The CDR3 loop spans 13 amino acids.

This chain joins TRBV9 and TRBJ1-6; TRBD1 agrees at 9 bases. V lost 4 bases to trimming and J lost 10 bases; unmatched junction nucleotides: 9. This CDR3 contains 15 residues. CDR1 is SGDLS, CDR2 YYNGEE, per germline. The CDR3, as DNA: TGTGCCAGCAGCCTCGGGGGGGGACAGGGATCACCCCTCCACTTT. Protein sequence: CASSLGGGQGSPLHF.